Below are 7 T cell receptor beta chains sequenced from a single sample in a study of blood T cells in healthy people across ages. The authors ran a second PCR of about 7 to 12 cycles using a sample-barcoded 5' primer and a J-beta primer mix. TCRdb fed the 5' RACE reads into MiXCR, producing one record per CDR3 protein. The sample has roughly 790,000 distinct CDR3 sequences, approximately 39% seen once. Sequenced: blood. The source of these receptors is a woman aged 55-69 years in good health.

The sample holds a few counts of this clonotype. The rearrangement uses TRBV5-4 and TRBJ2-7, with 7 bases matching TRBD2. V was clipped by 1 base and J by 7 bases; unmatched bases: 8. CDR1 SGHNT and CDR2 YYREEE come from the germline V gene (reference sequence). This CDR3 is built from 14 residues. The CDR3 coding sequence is TGTGCCAGCAGCTTGCCCAACCGGGAGGAAGAGCAGTACTTC. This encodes CASSLPNREEEQYF.

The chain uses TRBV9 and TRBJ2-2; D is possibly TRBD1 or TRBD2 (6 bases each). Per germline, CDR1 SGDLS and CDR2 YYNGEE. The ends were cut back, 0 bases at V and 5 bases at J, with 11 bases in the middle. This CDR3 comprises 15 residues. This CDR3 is CASSVDGGTTGELFF. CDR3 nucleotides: TGTGCCAGCAGCGTAGATGGGGGGACAACCGGGGAGCTGTTTTTT.

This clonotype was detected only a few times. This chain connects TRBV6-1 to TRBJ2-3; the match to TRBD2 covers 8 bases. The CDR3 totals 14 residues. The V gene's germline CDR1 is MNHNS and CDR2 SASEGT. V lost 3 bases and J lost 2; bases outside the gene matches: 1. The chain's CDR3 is CASSERGDTDTQYF. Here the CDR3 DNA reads TGTGCCAGCAGTGAGCGGGGGGACACAGATACGCAGTATTTT.

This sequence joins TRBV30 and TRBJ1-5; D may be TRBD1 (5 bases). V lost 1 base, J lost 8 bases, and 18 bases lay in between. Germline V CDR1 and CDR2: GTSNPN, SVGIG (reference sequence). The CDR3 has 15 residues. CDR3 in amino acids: CAWSASGTSLKPQHF. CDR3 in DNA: TGTGCCTGGAGTGCCTCCGGGACCTCCTTGAAGCCCCAGCATTTT.

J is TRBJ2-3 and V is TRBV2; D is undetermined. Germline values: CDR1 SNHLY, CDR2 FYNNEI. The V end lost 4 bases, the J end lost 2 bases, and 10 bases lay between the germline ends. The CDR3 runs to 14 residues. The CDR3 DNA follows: TGTGCCAGCAGTGTTCGGACCCCCACAGATACGCAGTATTTT. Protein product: CASSVRTPTDTQYF.

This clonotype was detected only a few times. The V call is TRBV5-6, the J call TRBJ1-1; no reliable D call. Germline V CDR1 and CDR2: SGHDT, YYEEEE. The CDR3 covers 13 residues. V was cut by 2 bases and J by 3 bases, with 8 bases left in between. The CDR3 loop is CASSFGGYTEAFF. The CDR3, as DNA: TGTGCCAGCAGCTTCGGCGGGTACACTGAAGCTTTCTTT.

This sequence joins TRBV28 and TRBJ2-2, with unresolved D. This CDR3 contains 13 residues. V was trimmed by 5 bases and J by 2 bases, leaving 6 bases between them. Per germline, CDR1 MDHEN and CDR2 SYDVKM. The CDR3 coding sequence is TGTGCCAGCAGTGCGCCTAACACCGGGGAGCTGTTTTTT. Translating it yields CASSAPNTGELFF.